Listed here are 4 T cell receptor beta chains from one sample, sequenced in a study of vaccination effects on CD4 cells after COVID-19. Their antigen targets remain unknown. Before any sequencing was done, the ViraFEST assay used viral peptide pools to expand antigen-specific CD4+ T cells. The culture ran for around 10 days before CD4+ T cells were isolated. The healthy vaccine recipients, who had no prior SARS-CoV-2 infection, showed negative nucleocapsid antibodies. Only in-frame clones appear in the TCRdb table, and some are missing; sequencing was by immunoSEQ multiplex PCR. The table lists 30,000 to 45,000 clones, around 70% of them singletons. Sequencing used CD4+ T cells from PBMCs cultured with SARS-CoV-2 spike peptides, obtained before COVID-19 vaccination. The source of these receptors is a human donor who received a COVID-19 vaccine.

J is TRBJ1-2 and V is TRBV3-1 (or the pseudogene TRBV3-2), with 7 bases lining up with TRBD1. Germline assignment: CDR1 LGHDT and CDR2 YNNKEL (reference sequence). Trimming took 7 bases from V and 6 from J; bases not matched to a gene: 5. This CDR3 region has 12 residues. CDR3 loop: CASTDRVDGYTF. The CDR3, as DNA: TGTGCCAGCACCGACAGGGTCGATGGCTACACCTTC.

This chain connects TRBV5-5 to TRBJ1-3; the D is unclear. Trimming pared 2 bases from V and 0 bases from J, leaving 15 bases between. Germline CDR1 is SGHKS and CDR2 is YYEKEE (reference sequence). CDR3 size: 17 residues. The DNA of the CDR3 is TGTGCCAGCAGCTTCTCCGATACAGTCTTCTCTGGAAACACCATATATTTT. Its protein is CASSFSDTVFSGNTIYF.

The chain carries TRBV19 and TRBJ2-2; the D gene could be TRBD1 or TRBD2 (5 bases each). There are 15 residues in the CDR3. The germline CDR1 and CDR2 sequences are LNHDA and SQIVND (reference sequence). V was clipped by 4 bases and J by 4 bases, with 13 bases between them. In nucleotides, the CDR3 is TGTGCCAGTAGTACCGGGACCACCTTCACCGGGGAGCTGTTTTTT. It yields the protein CASSTGTTFTGELFF.

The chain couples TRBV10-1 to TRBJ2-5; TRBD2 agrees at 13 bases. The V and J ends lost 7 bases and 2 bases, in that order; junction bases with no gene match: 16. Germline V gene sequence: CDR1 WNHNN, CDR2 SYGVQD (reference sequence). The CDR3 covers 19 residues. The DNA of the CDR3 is TGCGCCAGCACCATAAGGACTAGCGGGAGAGGGGGGATACAAGAGACCCAGTACTTC. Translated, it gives CASTIRTSGRGGIQETQYF.